This record covers a single T cell receptor beta chain. The germline CDR1 and CDR2 sequences are SGHNT and YENEEA. The CDR3 covers 15 residues. V was pared by 2 bases and J by 3 bases, with 4 bases of the junction left unmatched. The data derive from a study of blood T cell repertoires in COVID-19. Study summary: Acute-phase and convalescent COVID-19 samples originated in the United States, Italy and Spain. Nucleic acid was either cDNA or gDNA, and it came from T cells, B-cell-depleted T cells, or PBMCs.

Study processing details: Nucleated cell number was recorded as an estimate derived from reference gene primer amplification. Using immunoSEQ multiplex PCR, the repertoire was profiled, and TCRdb retains in-frame clones only, with some absent. Clonal size and the V and J genes are those of that table, whereas D and trimming came from the DNA. The sample carries 140,000 to 150,000 clones, around 76% recorded once. The gene calls are TRBV11-3 and TRBJ2-1; TRBD2 matches 7 bases. The sequence came from a man aged 55 to 70 with acute or convalescent COVID-19. The sequenced material came from peripheral blood. CDR3 DNA: TGTGCCAGCAGCTTATTCTCGGGAGGCTACAATGAGCAGTTCTTC. Translated, it gives CASSLFSGGYNEQFF.